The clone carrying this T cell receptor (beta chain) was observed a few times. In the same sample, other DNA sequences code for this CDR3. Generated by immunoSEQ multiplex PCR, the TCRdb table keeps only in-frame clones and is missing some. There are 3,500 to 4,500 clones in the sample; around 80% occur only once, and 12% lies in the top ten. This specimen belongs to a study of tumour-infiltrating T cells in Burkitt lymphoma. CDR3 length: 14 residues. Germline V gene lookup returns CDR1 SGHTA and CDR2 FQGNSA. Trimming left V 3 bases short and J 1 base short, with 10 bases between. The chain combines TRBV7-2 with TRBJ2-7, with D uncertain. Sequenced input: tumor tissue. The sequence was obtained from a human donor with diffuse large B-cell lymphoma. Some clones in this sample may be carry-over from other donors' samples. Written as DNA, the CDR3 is TGTGCCAGCAGCTTGGCCCCGGGTTCCTACGAGCAGTACTTC. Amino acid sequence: CASSLAPGSYEQYF.